This TCR beta chain was profiled in a study of cytomegalovirus exposure and HLA in healthy donors. Study results and caveats: In a later analysis, a genetic analysis reported fewer productive-TCR N-insertions in an Asian-associated ancestry cluster than the cohort average. Most TCRs appeared rarely, but some public TCRs recurred in many donors. A later analysis found most CMV-associated TCR beta chains apparently HLA-restricted.

The trim removed 4 bases at V and 6 bases at J, leaving 4 bases unmatched. Germline lookup yields CDR1 SGHRS and CDR2 YFSETQ. The CDR3 spans 15 residues. Notes on this clone: Its specificity is unknown.

The PCR was carried out with 60 Vbeta primers and 13 Jbeta primers. Using immunoSEQ multiplex PCR, the repertoire was profiled, and TCRdb retains in-frame clones only, with some absent. The table shows 100,000 to 150,000 clones, with 75% to 90% occurring only once. The chain is built from TRBV5-1 and TRBJ2-2; 12 nucleotides match TRBD2. What was sequenced was PBMCs. The receptor comes from a man between 25 and 39 years old in good health and CMV-seropositive. The CDR3 DNA reads TGCGCCAGCAGCCCTAGCGGGGGGGCAGCCGGGGAGCTGTTTTTT. It translates to CASSPSGGAAGELFF.